The 7 T cell receptor beta chains below all came from one sample that was sequenced in a study of T cell repertoires in cytomegalovirus infection. TCRdb re-called the reads with MiXCR, one entry per CDR3 protein. The data contain about 490,000 distinct CDR3 sequences, approximately 26% of them singletons. Sequenced input: PBMCs. These receptors came from a human donor in good health (CMV status not recorded). Some clones in this sample may be carry-over from other donors' samples.

V is TRBV11-2 and J is TRBJ2-1; 7 positions match TRBD2. V dropped 3 bases and J dropped 14; count of bases not matched to a gene: 13. The V gene's germline CDR1 is SGHAT and CDR2 FQNNGV. CDR3 length: 14 amino acids. The CDR3 is CASSLGGGLSKKFF. CDR3 DNA sequence: TGTGCCAGCAGCTTGGGGGGGGGACTCTCGAAGAAGTTCTTC.

The table lists this clonotype with many counts. The chain is built from TRBV12-5 and TRBJ2-3; D unclear. CDR3 length equals 15 residues. V lost 0 bases, J lost 2 bases, and 9 bases lay in between. Germline assignment: CDR1 LGHNT and CDR2 FRNRAP. Written as DNA, the CDR3 is TGTGCTAGTGGTTTGGTCCGGGCCTACACAGATACGCAGTATTTT. It translates to CASGLVRAYTDTQYF.

The chain is built from TRBV5-1 and TRBJ2-5, with 9 bases aligning to TRBD2. The ends lost 2 bases at V and 7 bases at J; junction bases unmatched: 12. CDR1 SGHRS and CDR2 YFSETQ come from the germline V gene. The CDR3 is 16 residues long. CDR3 nucleotide sequence: TGCGCCAGCAGCTTCGGTTCGCCTAGCGGGGAGGTGACCCAGTACTTC. Encoded protein: CASSFGSPSGEVTQYF.

The chain employs TRBV6-5 and TRBJ2-7; 10 bases match TRBD2. The V segment lost 0 bases and the J segment 7 bases; nucleotides outside the gene matches: 3. Per germline, CDR1 MNHEY and CDR2 SVGAGI. This CDR3 region has 14 residues. CDR3 amino acids: CASSYSSGRWEQYF. CDR3 coding DNA: TGTGCCAGCAGTTACTCTAGCGGGAGGTGGGAGCAGTACTTC.

The chain uses TRBV13 and TRBJ2-4; perhaps TRBD1 as D (5 bases). Germline values: CDR1 PRHDT, CDR2 FYEKMQ (reference sequence). Trimming shortened V by 0 bases and J by 2 bases, and 8 bases separated the two germline ends. There are 15 residues in the CDR3. CDR3 protein: CASSLGWGTKNIQYF. The DNA for the CDR3 is TGTGCCAGCAGCTTAGGATGGGGCACCAAAAACATTCAGTACTTC. The variable domain in full, with the rest retrieved from reference TRBV13 and TRBJ2-4, is AAGVIQSPRHLIKEKRETATLKCYPIPRHDTVYWYQQGPGQDPQFLISFYEKMQSDKGSIPDRFSAQQFSDYHSELNMSSLELGDSALYFCASSLGWGTKNIQYFGAGTRLSVL.

The V call is TRBV7-2, the J call TRBJ2-7; no firm D call. There are 13 residues in the CDR3. CDR1 SGHTA and CDR2 FQGNSA come from the germline V gene. V lost 11 bases and J lost 0, with 14 bases in between. The CDR3 bases are TGTGCCTGCGAAACGCCGAGCTCCTACGAGCAGTACGTC. Protein product: CACETPSSYEQYV.

The chain couples TRBV12-5 to TRBJ2-2; unclear D gene. Trimming pared 3 bases from V and 8 bases from J, leaving 13 bases between. This CDR3 contains 14 residues. Per germline, CDR1 LGHNT and CDR2 FRNRAP. CDR3 protein: CASGFRSDRGELFF. In nucleotides, the CDR3 is TGTGCTAGTGGTTTCCGGTCGGATCGGGGGGAGCTGTTTTTT.